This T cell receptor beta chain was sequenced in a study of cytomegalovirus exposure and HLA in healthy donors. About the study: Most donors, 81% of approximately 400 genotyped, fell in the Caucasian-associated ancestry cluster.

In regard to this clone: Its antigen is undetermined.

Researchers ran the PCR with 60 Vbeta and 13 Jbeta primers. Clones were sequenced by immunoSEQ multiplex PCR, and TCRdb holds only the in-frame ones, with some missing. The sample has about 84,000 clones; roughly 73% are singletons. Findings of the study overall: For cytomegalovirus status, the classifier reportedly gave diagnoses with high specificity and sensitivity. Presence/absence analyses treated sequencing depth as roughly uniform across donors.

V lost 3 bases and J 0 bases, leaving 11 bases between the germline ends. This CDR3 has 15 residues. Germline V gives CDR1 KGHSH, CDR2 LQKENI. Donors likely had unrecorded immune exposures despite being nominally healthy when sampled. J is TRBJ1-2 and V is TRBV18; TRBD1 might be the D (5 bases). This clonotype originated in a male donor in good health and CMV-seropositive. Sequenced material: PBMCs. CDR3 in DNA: TGTGCCAGCTCACCCCTCGGGGACTCTAACTATGGCTACACCTTC. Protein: CASSPLGDSNYGYTF.